Sequencing of this T cell receptor beta chain was carried out in a study of beta chain features in type 1 diabetes. Points from the study as a whole: Researchers caution that PCR might favor shorter templates, equally among patients and controls. Because the template was cDNA, high-expressing cells might be over-represented.

Remarks on this clone: What it recognizes is unknown.

All of the isolated RNA was reverse transcribed, so expressed TCRB transcripts were sequenced. The assay was immunoSEQ multiplex PCR, and TCRdb's table has in-frame clones only and misses some. The repertoire includes hundreds of thousands of clones, around 28% of them detected once, and around 0.065% sits in the top ten. The CDR3 extends over 14 amino acids. Per the germline V gene, CDR1 is MNHEY and CDR2 is SVGAGI. Deletions cut 2 bases from V and 8 bases from J, with 13 bases between. The chain uses TRBV6-5 and TRBJ2-1, with no clear D. Material: naive CD4+ T cells from blood. The clonotype was recovered from a young man in good health. The CDR3 sequence: CASSYTFSWDEQFF. The CDR3 DNA is TGTGCCAGCAGTTACACTTTCTCCTGGGATGAGCAGTTCTTC.